This T cell receptor (beta chain) was documented in a study of blood T cells in healthy people across ages. Combining a sample-barcoded 5' primer with a J-beta primer mix, a second PCR ran for roughly 7 to 12 cycles. TCRdb analysed the 5' RACE reads with MiXCR anew, one entry per CDR3 protein. The sample lists some 1,800,000 distinct CDR3 sequences; about two fifths were seen once. The germline V gene encodes CDR1 MNHNS and CDR2 SASEGT. V lost 6 bases, J lost 3 bases, and 23 bases lay in between. This CDR3 spans 17 amino acids. The rearrangement uses TRBV6-1 and TRBJ1-1; D remains unclear. The receptor's source is a human donor in good health. Sequenced input: blood. CDR3 in amino acids: CASRDLIDPNGDTEAFF. The CDR3 DNA is TGTGCCAGCAGAGATCTAATTGACCCCAACGGCGACACTGAAGCTTTCTTT.